This T cell receptor beta chain was identified in a study of T cell changes during pregnancy in multiple sclerosis. This clone was counted between two and nine times. Measured with immunoSEQ multiplex PCR; TCRdb has only the in-frame clones, and not every one. The sample yields 27,000 or so clones, 88% seen once. Material: CD8+ T cells from peripheral blood mononuclear cells, obtained in the second trimester of pregnancy. This clonotype was obtained from a female donor with multiple sclerosis, enrolled in a pregnancy study.

The CDR3 nucleotides read TGTGCCAGCAGCTTAGAAGGGGAGGTCAATGAGCAGTTCTTC. Translation: CASSLEGEVNEQFF. The chain couples TRBV11-3 to TRBJ2-1; possibly TRBD2 for D (6 bases). The V gene's germline CDR1 is SGHNT and CDR2 YENEEA. The CDR3 consists of 14 residues. V shed 0 bases and J shed 6 bases, with 9 bases lying between them.